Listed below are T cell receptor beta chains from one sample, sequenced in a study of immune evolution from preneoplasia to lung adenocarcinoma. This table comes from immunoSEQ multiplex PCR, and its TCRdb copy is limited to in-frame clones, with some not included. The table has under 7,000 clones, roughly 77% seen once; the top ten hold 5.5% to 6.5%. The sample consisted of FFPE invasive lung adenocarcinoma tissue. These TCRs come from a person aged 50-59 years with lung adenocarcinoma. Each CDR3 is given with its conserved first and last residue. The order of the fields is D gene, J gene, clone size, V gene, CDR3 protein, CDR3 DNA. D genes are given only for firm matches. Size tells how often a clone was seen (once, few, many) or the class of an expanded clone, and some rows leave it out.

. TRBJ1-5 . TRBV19 CASSIFGDQDQHF TGTGCCAGTAGTATATTCGGGGACCAAGACCAGCATTTT
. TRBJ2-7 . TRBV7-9 CASSFQAYEQYF TGTGCCAGCAGCTTTCAGGCCTACGAGCAGTACTTC
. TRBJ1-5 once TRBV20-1 CSVKGSQPQHF TGCAGTGTTAAGGGATCTCAGCCCCAGCATTTT
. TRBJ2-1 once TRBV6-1 CASSESGRGGNEQFF TGTGCCAGCAGTGAAAGTGGCCGGGGCGGGAATGAGCAGTTCTTC
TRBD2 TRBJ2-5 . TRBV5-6 CASSQNKRGWETQYF TGTGCCAGCAGCCAAAATAAGCGGGGGTGGGAGACCCAGTACTTC
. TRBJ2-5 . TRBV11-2 CASSWGRGETQYF TGTGCCAGCAGCTGGGGTCGGGGGGAGACCCAGTACTTC
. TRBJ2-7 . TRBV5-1 CASRQSSSYEQYF TGCGCCAGCAGGCAAAGTAGCTCCTACGAGCAGTACTTC
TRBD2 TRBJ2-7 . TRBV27 CASSSLAGIRYEQYF TGTGCCAGCAGTTCGTTAGCGGGAATTCGGTACGAGCAGTACTTC
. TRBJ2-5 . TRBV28 CASSLGGWGWETQYF TGTGCCAGCAGTTTAGGCGGATGGGGGTGGGAGACCCAGTACTTC
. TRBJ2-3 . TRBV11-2 CASSLAQGDTQYF TGTGCCAGCAGCCTCGCCCAGGGGGATACGCAGTATTTT
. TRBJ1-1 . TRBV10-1 CASSESPIGTEAFF TGCGCCAGCAGTGAGTCCCCGATAGGCACTGAAGCTTTCTTT
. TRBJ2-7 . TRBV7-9 CASSPRHNYEQYF TGTGCCAGCAGCCCCCGACATAACTACGAGCAGTACTTC
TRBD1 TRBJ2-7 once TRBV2 CASSEWDRGSRPYEQYF TGTGCCAGCAGTGAATGGGACAGGGGGTCGAGGCCCTACGAGCAGTACTTC
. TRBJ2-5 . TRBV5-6 CASSSRVKGYQETQYF TGTGCCAGCAGCTCTAGGGTCAAGGGGTACCAAGAGACCCAGTACTTC
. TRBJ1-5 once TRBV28 CASTSQGPQHF TGTGCCAGCACTTCACAGGGGCCCCAGCATTTT
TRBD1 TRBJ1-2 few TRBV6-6 CASSFTGTGDNYGYTF TGTGCCAGCAGTTTCACCGGGACAGGGGATAACTATGGCTACACCTTC
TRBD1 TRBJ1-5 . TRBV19 CASSVTTGGVQPQHF TGTGCCAGTAGTGTGACTACAGGGGGCGTTCAGCCCCAGCATTTT
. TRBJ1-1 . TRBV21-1 CASSKGQPNTEAFF TGTGCCAGCAGCAAAGGACAACCGAACACTGAAGCTTTCTTT
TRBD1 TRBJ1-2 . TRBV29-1 CSVEDRDRRVYGYTF TGCAGCGTTGAAGATAGGGACAGAAGAGTTTATGGCTACACCTTC
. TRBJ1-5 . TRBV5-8 CASSLGIASNQPQHF TGTGCCAGCAGCTTGGGAATAGCTAGCAATCAGCCCCAGCATTTT
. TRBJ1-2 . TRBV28 CASTPWRHLANYGYTF TGTGCCAGCACCCCATGGAGGCATTTAGCTAACTATGGCTACACCTTC
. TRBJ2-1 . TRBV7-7 CASSSGEHYNEQFF TGTGCTAGCAGCTCGGGGGAACACTACAATGAGCAGTTCTTC
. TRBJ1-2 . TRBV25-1 CASSGGAGYTF TGTGCCAGCAGTGGCGGGGCTGGCTACACCTTC
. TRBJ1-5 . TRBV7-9 CASSLGAGNQPQHF TGTGCCAGCAGCTTAGGGGCGGGTAATCAGCCCCAGCATTTT
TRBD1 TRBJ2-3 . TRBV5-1 CASSYAGTGASTDTQYF TGCGCCAGCAGCTACGCCGGGACAGGGGCGAGCACAGATACGCAGTATTTT
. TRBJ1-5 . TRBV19 CASIPDGVPNQPQHF TGTGCCAGTATCCCGGACGGAGTTCCTAATCAGCCCCAGCATTTT
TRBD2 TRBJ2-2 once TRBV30 CAWSDPSGRDTGELFF TGTGCCTGGAGTGACCCTAGCGGGAGGGATACCGGGGAGCTGTTTTTT
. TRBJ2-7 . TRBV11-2 CASKGLRSYEQYF TGTGCCAGCAAAGGGTTACGCTCCTACGAGCAGTACTTC